This T cell receptor (beta chain) was documented in a study of T cell repertoires in cytomegalovirus infection. About the study: Both a matching HLA type and CMV infection were indicated by public TCR beta signatures. General study points: In two of eight donors, the top clonotype was HLA-C-restricted CMV-specific. CMV carriers having the relevant HLA were flagged by cumulative public TCR beta family frequency.

Germline V gene data show CDR1 as SGHNT and CDR2 as YENEEA. The CDR3 is made up of 15 amino acids. Of note for this clonotype: Its matching antigen is unknown. This may come from a read error, since a much larger clone is one base off.

One entry per CDR3 protein, called by TCRdb with MiXCR from the reads. The table lists some 220,000 distinct CDR3 sequences, roughly 12% of them singletons. The sequenced material came from PBMCs. The chain couples TRBV11-3 to TRBJ2-7; the match to TRBD2 covers 11 bases. The TCR was taken from a human donor in good health (CMV status not recorded). Some clones in this sample may be carry-over from other donors' samples. The CDR3 DNA sequence: TGTGTCAGCAGCACTCTAGCGGGAGGCTCCTACGAGCAGTACTTC. Residues: CVSSTLAGGSYEQYF. The variable domain in full, with the rest retrieved from reference TRBV11-3 and TRBJ2-7, is EAGVVQSPRYKIIEKKQPVAFWCNPISGHNTLYWYLQNLGQGPELLIRYENEEAVDDSQLPKDRFSAERLKGVDSTLKIQPAELGDSAVYLCVSSTLAGGSYEQYFGPGTRLTVT.